The subject of this entry is one TCR beta chain. Its antigen remains unknown. This sample was taken from a study of T cell responses to AZD1222 COVID-19 vaccine. Findings and limits, study-wide: Most donors were white British, females outnumbered males, and clonal diversity was possibly underestimated. Recipients of AZD1222 seropositive at baseline numbered only five or six.

Clones were sequenced by immunoSEQ multiplex PCR, and TCRdb holds only the in-frame ones, with some missing. The data show more than 100,000 clones, around 92% seen once. The V end lost 6 bases, the J end lost 4 bases, and 4 bases lay between the germline ends. The CDR3 spans 11 residues. Germline lookup yields CDR1 SNHLY and CDR2 FYNNEI. The receptor was derived from an adult who received the AZD1222 COVID-19 vaccine. The material sequenced was peripheral blood, taken 28 days after the second AZD1222 dose. The chain uses TRBV2 and TRBJ1-3; D gene uncertain. The DNA for the CDR3 is TGTGCCAGCAGGGCGGGAAACACCATATATTTT. This sequence encodes CASRAGNTIYF.